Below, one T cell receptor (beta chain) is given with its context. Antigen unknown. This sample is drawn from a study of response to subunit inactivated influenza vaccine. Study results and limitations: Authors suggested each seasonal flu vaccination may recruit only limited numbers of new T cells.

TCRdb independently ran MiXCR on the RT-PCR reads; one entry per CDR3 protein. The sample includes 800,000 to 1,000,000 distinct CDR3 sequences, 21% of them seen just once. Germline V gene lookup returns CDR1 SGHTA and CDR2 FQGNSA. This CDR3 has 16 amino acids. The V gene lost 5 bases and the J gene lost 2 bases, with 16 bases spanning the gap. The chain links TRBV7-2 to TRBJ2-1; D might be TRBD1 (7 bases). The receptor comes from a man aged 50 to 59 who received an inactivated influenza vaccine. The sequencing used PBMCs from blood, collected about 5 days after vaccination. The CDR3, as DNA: TGTGCCAGCAGCAGATATGGGGGGACAGCCTACAATGAGCAGTTCTTC. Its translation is CASSRYGGTAYNEQFF.